The clone carrying this T cell receptor (beta chain) showed up just once. The data derive from a study of blood T cell repertoires in COVID-19. About the research overall: The samples span acute and convalescent COVID-19 from the United States, Italy and Spain. Nucleic acid was either cDNA or gDNA, and it came from T cells, B-cell-depleted T cells, or PBMCs.

The ends lost 5 bases at V and 3 bases at J; junction bases unmatched: 10. This CDR3 is built from 16 residues. The germline gives CDR1 MNHNY, CDR2 SVGAGI (reference sequence). Sequencing used immunoSEQ multiplex PCR; TCRdb keeps in-frame clones, though not all of them. The sample carries fewer than 75,000 clones, around 85% recorded once. V usage is TRBV6-6 and J usage is TRBJ2-4; TRBD1 agrees at 7 bases. Input material: peripheral blood. This TCR derives from a man in his forties or fifties with active COVID-19. The CDR3 spells CASSRQQGVGKNIQYF. CDR3 nucleotides: TGTGCCAGCAGTCGACAGCAGGGGGTAGGCAAAAACATTCAGTACTTC.